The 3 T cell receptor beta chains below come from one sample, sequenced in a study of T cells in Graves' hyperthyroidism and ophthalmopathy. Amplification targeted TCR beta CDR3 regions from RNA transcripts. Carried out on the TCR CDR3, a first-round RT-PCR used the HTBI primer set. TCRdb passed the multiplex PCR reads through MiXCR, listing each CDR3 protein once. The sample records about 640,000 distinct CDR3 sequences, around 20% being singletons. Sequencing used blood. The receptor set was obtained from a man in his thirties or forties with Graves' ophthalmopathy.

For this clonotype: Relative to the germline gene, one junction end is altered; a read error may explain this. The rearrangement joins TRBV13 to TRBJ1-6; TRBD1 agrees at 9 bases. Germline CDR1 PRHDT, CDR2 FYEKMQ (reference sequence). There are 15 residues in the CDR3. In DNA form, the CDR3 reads TGTGCCAGCAGCCTACGGGACAGGGTTAATCCACCCCTCCACTTT. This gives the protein CASSLRDRVNPPLHF.

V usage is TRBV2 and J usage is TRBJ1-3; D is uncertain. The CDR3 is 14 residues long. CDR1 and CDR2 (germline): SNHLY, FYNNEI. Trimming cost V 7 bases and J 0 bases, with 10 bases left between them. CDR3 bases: TGTGCCAGCATTCAAACGAGCTCTGGAAACACCATATATTTT. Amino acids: CASIQTSSGNTIYF.

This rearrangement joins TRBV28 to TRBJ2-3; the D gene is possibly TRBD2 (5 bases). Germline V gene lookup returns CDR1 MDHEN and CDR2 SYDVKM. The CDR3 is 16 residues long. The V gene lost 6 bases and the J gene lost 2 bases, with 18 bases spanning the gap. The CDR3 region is CASSLPGLRATDTQYF. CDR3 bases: TGTGCCAGCAGCCTCCCAGGACTGCGGGCCACAGATACGCAGTATTTT.